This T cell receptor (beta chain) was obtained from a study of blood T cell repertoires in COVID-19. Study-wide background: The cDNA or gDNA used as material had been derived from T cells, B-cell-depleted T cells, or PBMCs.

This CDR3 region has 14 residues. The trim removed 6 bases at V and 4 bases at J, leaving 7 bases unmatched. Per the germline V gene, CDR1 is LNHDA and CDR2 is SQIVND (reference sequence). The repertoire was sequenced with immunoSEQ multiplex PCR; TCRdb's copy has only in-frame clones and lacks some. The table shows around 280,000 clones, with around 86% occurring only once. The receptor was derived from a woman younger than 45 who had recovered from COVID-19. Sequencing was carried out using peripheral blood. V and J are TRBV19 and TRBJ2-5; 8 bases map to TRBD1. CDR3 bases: TGTGCCAGTAGAAAACCCGGACAGGGAGAGACCCAGTACTTC. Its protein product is CASRKPGQGETQYF.